This T cell receptor beta chain was documented in a study of regulatory T cells in long-lasting Graves disease. Looking at the study overall: Disease was considered persistent Graves' disease after over 5 years of antithyroid drugs (with positive TSH receptor antibodies).

The time point denotes: persistent/refractory GD, antithyroid drugs over 5 years with positive TRAb. Preparation of the TCR library used RNA extracted from PBMCs. This clonotype was seen more than once but under ten times. The antigen is undetermined. Broader study findings: TRBV28, TRBJ1-2 and TRBJ2-5 were favored in persistent disease.

The CDR3 has 15 residues. Per the germline V gene, CDR1 is MNHNS and CDR2 is SASEGT. Trimming pared 5 bases from V and 7 bases from J, leaving 17 bases between. Combining iRepertoire HTBI primers with Arm-PCR of CDR3 regions, the authors built TCR beta libraries. MiXCR was run by TCRdb on the multiplex PCR reads, yielding one entry per CDR3 protein. The data hold 650,000 to 700,000 distinct CDR3 sequences, with 30% observed a single time. This chain uses TRBV6-1 with TRBJ1-4, with D possibly being TRBD1 (6 bases). The specimen comprised peripheral blood mononuclear cells (PBMCs), sampled when the disease was refractory, from a patient treated with antithyroid drugs. The receptor's source is a female donor with Graves disease. CDR3 in amino acids: CASSKQGGVGEKLFF. The CDR3 DNA is TGTGCCAGCAGTAAACAGGGAGGTGTAGGTGAAAAACTGTTTTTT.